The clone carrying this T cell receptor beta chain was seen only a few times. TCRdb re-derived calls from the 5' RACE reads in MiXCR, one entry per CDR3 protein. The data show some 440,000 distinct CDR3 sequences, with 25% seen just once and roughly an eighth held by the top ten. These data come from a study of T-cell memory formation after mild COVID-19. Overall study context: The two donors had largely donor-specific TCR clusters.

CDR3 length: 20 residues. Germline V gene sequence: CDR1 SGHTA, CDR2 FQGTGA. V shed 5 bases and J shed 0 bases, with 26 bases lying between them. Sequencing input: PBMCs or a T cell subset sorted from them (not recorded which). This chain uses TRBV7-3 with TRBJ2-1, with TRBD1 as a possible D gene (7 bases). This clonotype was sampled from an adult woman who had mild COVID-19 (a few samples of this study predate the infection). Cell type and time point are not known. The CDR3 region is CASSPQQVEGALGSYNEQFF. For the CDR3, the DNA is TGTGCCAGCAGCCCCCAACAGGTGGAGGGGGCCCTGGGCTCCTACAATGAGCAGTTCTTC.